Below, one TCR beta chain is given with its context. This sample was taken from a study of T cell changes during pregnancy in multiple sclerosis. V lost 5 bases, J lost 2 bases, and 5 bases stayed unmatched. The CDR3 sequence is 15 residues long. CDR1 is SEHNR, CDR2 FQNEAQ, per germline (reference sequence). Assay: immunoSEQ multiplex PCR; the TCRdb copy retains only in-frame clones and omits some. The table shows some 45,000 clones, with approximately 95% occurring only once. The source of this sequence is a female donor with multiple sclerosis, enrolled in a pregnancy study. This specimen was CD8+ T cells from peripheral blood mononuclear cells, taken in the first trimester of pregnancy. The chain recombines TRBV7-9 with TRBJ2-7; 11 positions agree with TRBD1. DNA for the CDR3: TGTGCCAGCAGCACGCCGGGACAGGGGGCCTACGAGCAGTACTTC. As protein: CASSTPGQGAYEQYF.